These T cell receptor beta chains were read from a single sample in a study of shared clonotypes between healthy human individuals. Profiling relied on immunoSEQ multiplex PCR, and the TCRdb table lists in-frame clones only, not all of them. The table shows about 2.2 million clones, with roughly 95% occurring only once. Sequencing was done on a sample of naive CD8+ T cells from PBMCs. These receptors all stem from a man younger than 35 in good health. Some clones in this sample may be carry-over from other donors' samples. CDR3s include the opening cysteine and the closing phenylalanine or tryptophan. Fields, in order: clone size, D gene, V gene, J gene, CDR3 protein, CDR3 DNA. D genes are given only for firm matches. Clone size is not always given. Where it is, it says once, few, many or a class for expanded clones.

>NA|NA|TRBV11-1|TRBJ1-4
CASSAGSGAANEKLFF
TGTGCCAGCAGCGCCGGGTCGGGCGCCGCTAATGAAAAACTGTTTTTT
>NA|NA|TRBV5-1|TRBJ2-1
CASSWLGESTYNEQFF
TGCGCCAGCAGCTGGCTGGGGGAATCCACCTACAATGAGCAGTTCTTC
>once|NA|TRBV12-5|TRBJ2-1
CASGPSGDQGVYNEQFF
TGTGCTAGTGGTCCATCTGGAGACCAGGGAGTTTACAATGAGCAGTTCTTC
>NA|TRBD1|TRBV10-3|TRBJ2-7
CAISVISDRYNSYEQYF
TGTGCCATCAGTGTAATTTCGGACAGGTATAACTCCTACGAGCAGTACTTC
>once|NA|TRBV15|TRBJ1-5
CATSIGRFSNQPQHF
TGTGCCACCAGCATTGGGAGGTTTAGCAATCAGCCCCAGCATTTT
>NA|TRBD2|TRBV7-7|TRBJ2-7
CASSQLAGGPTYEQYF
TGTGCCAGCAGCCAACTAGCGGGAGGGCCTACCTACGAGCAGTACTTC
>once|NA|TRBV5-6|TRBJ2-7
CASSFGGGGHEQYF
TGTGCCAGCAGCTTCGGGGGAGGAGGCCACGAGCAGTACTTC
>NA|TRBD1|TRBV5-1|TRBJ2-7
CASSPERPGQSYEQYF
TGCGCCAGCAGCCCCGAAAGACCGGGACAGAGCTACGAGCAGTACTTC
>NA|TRBD1|TRBV27|TRBJ1-1
CASSLLDRGTEAFF
TGTGCCAGCAGTTTGTTGGACAGGGGCACTGAAGCTTTCTTT
>few|NA|TRBV9|TRBJ1-1
CASSVVSNTEAFF
TGTGCCAGCAGCGTAGTCTCGAACACTGAAGCTTTCTTT
>NA|NA|TRBV7-9|TRBJ2-7
CASSLEGNGEQYF
TGTGCCAGCAGCTTAGAGGGGAACGGCGAGCAGTACTTC
>NA|TRBD2|TRBV9|TRBJ2-1
CASSVVAGGWNEQFF
TGTGCCAGCAGCGTAGTGGCGGGAGGGTGGAATGAGCAGTTCTTC
>NA|NA|TRBV7-9|TRBJ2-7
CASSASGRAYEQYF
TGTGCCAGCAGCGCCAGCGGGCGAGCCTACGAGCAGTACTTC
>NA|TRBD1|TRBV27|TRBJ2-1
CASSLRTGHNEQFF
TGTGCCAGCAGTTTGCGGACAGGACACAATGAGCAGTTCTTC
>once|TRBD2|TRBV5-4|TRBJ2-7
CASSRTSGRVEQYF
TGTGCCAGCAGCCGGACTAGCGGGAGGGTTGAGCAGTACTTC
>NA|NA|TRBV30|TRBJ1-2
CAWDHRENYGYTF
TGTGCCTGGGACCACAGGGAAAACTATGGCTACACCTTC
>NA|NA|TRBV7-9|TRBJ2-1
CASSLGPGEQFF
TGTGCCAGCAGCTTAGGGCCCGGGGAGCAGTTCTTC
>NA|TRBD2|TRBV27|TRBJ2-7
CASSLSSGKGGEQYF
TGTGCCAGCAGTTTATCTAGCGGGAAGGGGGGGGAGCAGTACTTC
>NA|NA|TRBV27|TRBJ2-2
CASSLQDRAAGTGELFF
TGTGCCAGCAGTTTACAAGACCGGGCGGCGGGCACCGGGGAGCTGTTTTTT
>few|NA|TRBV28|TRBJ1-3
CASSLGSSGNTIYF
TGTGCCAGCAGTTTAGGGAGCTCTGGAAACACCATATATTTT
>NA|NA|TRBV19|TRBJ2-1
CASSNRNDNEQFF
TGTGCCAGTAGTAATCGTAACGACAATGAGCAGTTCTTC
>NA|TRBD2|TRBV7-2|TRBJ2-7
CASSFSRTSGYEQYF
TGTGCCAGCAGCTTTTCACGGACTAGCGGATACGAGCAGTACTTC
>NA|NA|TRBV6-5|TRBJ1-3
CASSLVRGGNTIYF
TGTGCCAGCAGTCTAGTCCGGGGTGGAAACACCATATATTTT
>NA|NA|TRBV4-1|TRBJ2-2
CASSQGTRIGELFF
TGCGCCAGCAGCCAGGGAACTAGGATCGGGGAGCTGTTTTTT
>NA|NA|TRBV27|TRBJ1-2
CASSWSETNYGYTF
TGTGCCAGCAGTTGGTCGGAGACTAACTATGGCTACACCTTC
>NA|TRBD2|TRBV29-1|TRBJ2-1
CSVEDALAGANEQFF
TGCAGCGTTGAAGATGCACTAGCGGGAGCCAATGAGCAGTTCTTC
>NA|TRBD2|TRBV7-2|TRBJ2-2
CASYWRGGLNTGELFF
TGTGCCAGCTACTGGCGGGGAGGGTTAAACACCGGGGAGCTGTTTTTT
>NA|NA|TRBV11-2|TRBJ2-1
CASRLLRGEPNEQFF
TGTGCCAGCAGGCTCCTCAGGGGAGAGCCCAATGAGCAGTTCTTC
>once|TRBD1|TRBV27|TRBJ2-7
CASSAQGTGNYEQYF
TGTGCCAGCAGCGCCCAGGGGACAGGGAATTACGAGCAGTACTTC
>NA|TRBD2|TRBV27|TRBJ2-7
CASRPSGHSYEQYF
TGTGCCAGCAGACCTAGCGGCCATTCCTACGAGCAGTACTTC
>NA|NA|TRBV28|TRBJ2-3
CASSPLGGESADTQYF
TGTGCCAGCAGTCCCCTAGGGGGGGAGAGTGCAGATACGCAGTATTTT
>NA|NA|TRBV6-1|TRBJ1-2
CASREGGFYGYTF
TGTGCCAGCAGAGAAGGGGGGTTCTATGGCTACACCTTC
>NA|NA|TRBV6-6|TRBJ1-2
CASIDDYTF
TGTGCCAGCATCGACGACTACACCTTC
>NA|NA|TRBV6-1|TRBJ1-4
CASSDSGLGEKLFF
TGTGCCAGCAGTGATTCAGGGTTGGGAGAAAAACTGTTTTTT
>once|NA|TRBV6-5|TRBJ2-7
CASSYSSGRLQYEQYF
TGTGCCAGCAGTTACTCGAGCGGCCGGCTACAATACGAGCAGTACTTC
>NA|NA|TRBV7-9|TRBJ2-1
CASSSILAGPRGYNEQFF
TGTGCCAGCAGCTCAATACTCGCGGGGCCACGTGGGTACAATGAGCAGTTCTTC
>NA|NA|TRBV7-9|TRBJ1-2
CASSFQGRVVGYTF
TGTGCCAGCAGCTTCCAGGGAAGAGTTGTGGGCTACACCTTC
>NA|NA|TRBV27|TRBJ2-5
CASSLSFQETQYF
TGTGCCAGCAGTTTATCTTTCCAAGAGACCCAGTACTTC
>NA|NA|TRBV29-1|TRBJ1-5
CSVGQPNQPQHF
TGCAGCGTTGGACAGCCCAATCAGCCCCAGCATTTT
>NA|NA|TRBV11-2|TRBJ1-3
CASSPRGSGNTIYF
TGTGCCAGCAGCCCCAGGGGCTCTGGAAACACCATATATTTT
>NA|NA|TRBV14|TRBJ1-5
CASSGVNQPQHF
TGTGCCAGCAGCGGGGTGAATCAGCCCCAGCATTTT
>NA|TRBD2|TRBV28|TRBJ2-5
CASRKQAGLETQYF
TGTGCCAGCAGGAAACAAGCGGGGCTCGAGACCCAGTACTTC
>NA|TRBD1|TRBV15|TRBJ2-1
CATSRDRGVGNEQFF
TGTGCCACCAGCAGGGACAGGGGGGTAGGTAATGAGCAGTTCTTC
>NA|TRBD1|TRBV14|TRBJ2-1
CASSQVVNRGRDEQFF
TGTGCCAGCAGCCAAGTTGTGAACAGGGGGCGAGATGAGCAGTTCTTC
>NA|TRBD2|TRBV11-2|TRBJ2-1
CASSLEWREGVEQFF
TGTGCCAGCAGCTTAGAGTGGCGGGAGGGTGTTGAGCAGTTCTTC
>NA|TRBD1|TRBV5-4|TRBJ2-3
CASSWGQASTDTQYF
TGTGCCAGCAGCTGGGGACAGGCTAGCACAGATACGCAGTATTTT
>NA|NA|TRBV27|TRBJ2-5
CASSSSGNEYF
NA
>NA|TRBD2|TRBV5-8|TRBJ2-7
CASSLRTSGSSYEQYF
TGTGCCAGCAGCCTACGGACTAGCGGGAGTTCCTACGAGCAGTACTTC
>NA|NA|TRBV7-9|TRBJ2-1
CASSLPGVNEQFF
TGTGCCAGCAGCTTGCCAGGGGTTAATGAGCAGTTCTTC